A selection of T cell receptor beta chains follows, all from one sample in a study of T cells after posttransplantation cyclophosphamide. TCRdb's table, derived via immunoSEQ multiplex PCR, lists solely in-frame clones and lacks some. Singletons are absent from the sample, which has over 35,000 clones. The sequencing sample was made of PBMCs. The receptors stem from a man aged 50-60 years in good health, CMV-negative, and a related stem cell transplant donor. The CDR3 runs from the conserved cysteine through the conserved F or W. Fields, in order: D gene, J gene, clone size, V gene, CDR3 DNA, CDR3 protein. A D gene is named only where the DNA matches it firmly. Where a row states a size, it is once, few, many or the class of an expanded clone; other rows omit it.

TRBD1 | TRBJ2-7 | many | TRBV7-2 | TGTGCCAGCAGCATCGGACAGGCCTTTTCCTACGAGCAGTACTTC | CASSIGQAFSYEQYF
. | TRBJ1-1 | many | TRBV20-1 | TGCAGTGGGGGGAGGACTGAAGCTTTCTTT | CSGGRTEAFF
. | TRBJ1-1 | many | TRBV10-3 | TGTGCCATCAGGGAGACAGGTCGTAACACTGAAGCTTTCTTT | CAIRETGRNTEAFF
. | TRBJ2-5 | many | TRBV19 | TGTGCCAGTAGTATCCGGACAGATCAAGAGACCCAGTACTTC | CASSIRTDQETQYF
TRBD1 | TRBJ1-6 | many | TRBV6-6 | TGTGCCAGCAGTTCAGGGGGCCTGCGAGGGAATTCACCCCTCCACTTT | CASSSGGLRGNSPLHF
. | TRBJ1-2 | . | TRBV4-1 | TGCGCCAGCAGCCAAGTAGCTAACTATGGCTACACCTTC | CASSQVANYGYTF
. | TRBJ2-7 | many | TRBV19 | TGTGCCAGTAGTATAGTTGCAGGGGAATCCTACGAGCAGTACTTC | CASSIVAGESYEQYF
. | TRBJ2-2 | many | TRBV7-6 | TGTGCCAGCAGCCTCTCTTTAGTAGCGGTTAACACCGGGGAGCTGTTTTTT | CASSLSLVAVNTGELFF
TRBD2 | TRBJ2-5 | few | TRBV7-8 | TGTGCCAGCAGCTTAGTCGGCGGGGGGAACCAAGAGACCCAGTACTTC | CASSLVGGGNQETQYF
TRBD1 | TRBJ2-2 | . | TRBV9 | TGTGCCAGCAGCGTGACAGGGTCGAACACCGGGGAGCTGTTTTTT | CASSVTGSNTGELFF
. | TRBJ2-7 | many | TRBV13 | TGTGCCAGCAGCTTTCAGGGTTACGAGCAGTACTTC | CASSFQGYEQYF
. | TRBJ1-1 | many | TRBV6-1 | TGTGCCAGCAGTGAACGAGGCACTGAAGCTTTCTTT | CASSERGTEAFF
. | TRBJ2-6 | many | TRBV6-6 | TGTGCCAGCAGGGGGGGAATTTTCTCTGGGGCCAACGTCCTGACTTTC | CASRGGIFSGANVLTF
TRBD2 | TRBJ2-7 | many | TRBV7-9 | TGTGCCAGCAGTTTCGGGACTAGGGCAACCTACGAGCAGTACTTC | CASSFGTRATYEQYF
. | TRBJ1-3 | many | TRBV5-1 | TGCGCCAGCAGCCACCCAGGTAGGCCTGGAAACACCATATATTTT | CASSHPGRPGNTIYF
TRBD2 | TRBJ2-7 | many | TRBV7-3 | TGTGCCAGCAGCCCAGGGACTAGCGGAGCGAAGCAGTACTTC | CASSPGTSGAKQYF
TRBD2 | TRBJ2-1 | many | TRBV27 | TGTGCCAGCAGTCTGCAGACTAGCGGATACAATGAGCAGTTCTTC | CASSLQTSGYNEQFF
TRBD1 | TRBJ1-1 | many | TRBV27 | TGTGCCAGCAGTATCGCCCGACAGGGCGCTGAAGCTTTCTTT | CASSIARQGAEAFF
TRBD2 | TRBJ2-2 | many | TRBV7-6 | TGTGCCAGCAGCTCGGGACTAGCGGGAGGGTACACCGGGGAGCTGTTTTTT | CASSSGLAGGYTGELFF
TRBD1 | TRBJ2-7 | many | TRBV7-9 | TGTGCCAGCAGCCCAAATCGGGACAGCTCGTACGAGCAGTACTTC | CASSPNRDSSYEQYF
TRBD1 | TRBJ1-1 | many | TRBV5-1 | TGCGCCAGCAGCTTGTATCCACTGCGGGACAGCAACACTGAAGCTTTCTTT | CASSLYPLRDSNTEAFF
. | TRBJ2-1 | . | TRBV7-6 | TGTGCCAGCACATCTAGAGGCCTTGATGAGCAGTTCTTC | CASTSRGLDEQFF
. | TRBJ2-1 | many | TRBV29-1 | TGCAGCCTCCTCAGAGGGGGGGTCTACAATGAGCAGTTCTTC | CSLLRGGVYNEQFF
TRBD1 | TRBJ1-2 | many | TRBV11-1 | TGTGCCAGCAGCGGCGACACAGGGGCCGCCGGCTACACCTTC | CASSGDTGAAGYTF
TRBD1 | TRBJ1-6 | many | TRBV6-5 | TGTGCCAGCAGTTACTCAGCCGGGACAGGGGTTGGACCCCTCCACTTT | CASSYSAGTGVGPLHF
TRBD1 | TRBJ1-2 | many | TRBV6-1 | TGTGCCAGCAGTCGGACAGGGGATGGCTACACCTTC | CASSRTGDGYTF
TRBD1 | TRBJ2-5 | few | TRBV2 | TGTGCCAGCAATTCTGGACAGGGTCTAAAAGAGACCCAGTACTTC | CASNSGQGLKETQYF
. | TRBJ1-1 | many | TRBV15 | TGTGCCACCAGCCCAGGGACATTTAGCACTGAAGCTTTCTTT | CATSPGTFSTEAFF
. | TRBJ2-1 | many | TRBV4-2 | TGTGCCAGCAGCCAAGGGACTATCGATAATGAGCAGTTCTTC | CASSQGTIDNEQFF
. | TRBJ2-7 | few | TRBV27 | TGTGCCAGCAGTTCTACTCTTTCCTACGAGCAGTACTTC | CASSSTLSYEQYF
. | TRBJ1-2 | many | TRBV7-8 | TGTGCCAGCAGCTTAAGAACCCTAGGGGTCGATGGCTACACCTTC | CASSLRTLGVDGYTF
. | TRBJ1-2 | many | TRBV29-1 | TGCAGCGTTGATGAGGGTAACGTATATGGCTACACCTTC | CSVDEGNVYGYTF
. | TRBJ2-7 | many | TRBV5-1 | TGCGCCAGCAGCTTCTCCGTGGGGAGCTACGAGCAGTACTTC | CASSFSVGSYEQYF
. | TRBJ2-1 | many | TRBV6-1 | TGTGCCAGCAGCATTCACGTTGGGGCAGACAATGAGCAGTTCTTC | CASSIHVGADNEQFF
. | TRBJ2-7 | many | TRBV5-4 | TGTGCCAGCAGCAATGGACAGAACCCGACCTACGAGCAGTACTTC | CASSNGQNPTYEQYF
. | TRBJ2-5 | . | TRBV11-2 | TGTGCCAGCAGCTTGGTACGGACCCGGGGGACTTACCAAGAGACCCAGTACTTC | CASSLVRTRGTYQETQYF
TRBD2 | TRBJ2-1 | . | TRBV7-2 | TGTGCCAGCAGCTTAGGACTAGCGATATACAATGAGCAGTTCTTC | CASSLGLAIYNEQFF
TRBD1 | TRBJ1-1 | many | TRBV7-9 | TGTGCCAGCAGCTCTAGAGGGCAGGGGGCTAAAGCTTTCTTT | CASSSRGQGAKAFF
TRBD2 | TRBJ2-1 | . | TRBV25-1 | TGTGCCAGCACCCTCGGGAGGGGGAGTTCCTACAATGAGCAGTTCTTC | CASTLGRGSSYNEQFF
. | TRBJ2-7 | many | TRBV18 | TGTGCCAGCTCACCACCGTCAGGAACCTACGAGCAGTACTTC | CASSPPSGTYEQYF
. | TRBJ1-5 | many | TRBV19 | TGTGCCAGTAGTTGGGGGGGGGCTCAGCCCCAGCATTTT | CASSWGGAQPQHF
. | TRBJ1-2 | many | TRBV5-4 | TGTGCCAGCAGCTTGTTGGGGGCGCTTATCTATGGCTACACCTTC | CASSLLGALIYGYTF
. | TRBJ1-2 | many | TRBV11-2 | TGTGCCAGCAGCTTAGAGGCAGGGCTTGGCTACACCTTC | CASSLEAGLGYTF
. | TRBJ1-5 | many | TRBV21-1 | TGTGCCAGCAGCAAAGGAGAAACAGGGAGAACCAATCAGCCCCAGCATTTT | CASSKGETGRTNQPQHF
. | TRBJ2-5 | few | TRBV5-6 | TGTGCCAGCAGCTTGGGGGACAACCAAGAGACCCAGTACTTC | CASSLGDNQETQYF
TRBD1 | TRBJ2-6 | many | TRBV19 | TGTGCCAGTAGTATCAGGCAGGGGGCCTTAAGCTTCTCTGGGGCCAACGTCCTGACTTTC | CASSIRQGALSFSGANVLTF
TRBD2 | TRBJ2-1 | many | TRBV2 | TGTGCCGGTCGCGGGGGGGCCGTCTTC | CAGRGGAVF
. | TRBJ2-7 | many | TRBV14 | TGTGCCAGCAGCCAAGGTCGCTACGAGCAGTACTTC | CASSQGRYEQYF